Below are 8 T cell receptor beta chains sequenced from a single sample in a study of spatial heterogeneity in lung cancer. As for time point: sample taken at primary tumor resection. Their target antigens are unknown. TCRdb processed the 5' RACE reads anew with MiXCR; each CDR3 protein has one entry. The sample lists some 20,000 distinct CDR3 sequences, approximately 16% occurring once. Study conclusions and caveats: Intratumoral expanded alpha and beta TCR counts were found to track tumor mutation counts.

The sample was lung tumor tissue, taken at surgery. Every receptor here comes from a female donor with early-stage non-small cell lung cancer.

This rearrangement joins TRBV28 to TRBJ2-3, with D tentatively TRBD1 (6 bases). The CDR3 length is 17 residues. The V gene lost 5 bases and the J gene lost 5 bases, with 23 bases spanning the gap. CDR1 is MDHEN, CDR2 SYDVKM, per germline. This chain's CDR3 is CASSPPRWGHRLDTQYF. The CDR3 coding sequence is TGTGCCAGCAGTCCGCCGCGTTGGGGACACCGTCTAGATACGCAGTATTTT. The variable domain in full, completed from reference TRBV28 and TRBJ2-3, reads DVKVTQSSRYLVKRTGEKVFLECVQDMDHENMFWYRQDPGLGLRLIYFSYDVKMKEKGDIPEGYSVSREKKERFSLILESASTNQTSMYLCASSPPRWGHRLDTQYFGPGTRLTVL.

Ten or more counts support this clonotype. The V call is TRBV6-1, the J call TRBJ2-7; D could derive from TRBD1 or TRBD2 (5 bases each). CDR3 size: 14 residues. Germline CDR1 is MNHNS and CDR2 is SASEGT. Trimming took 4 bases from V and 3 from J, leaving 13 bases between them. CDR3 region: CASSVTGPHYEQYF. The CDR3 DNA reads as TGTGCCAGCAGTGTTACGGGACCGCACTACGAGCAGTACTTC.

The table lists this clonotype with a few counts. The chain couples TRBV29-1 to TRBJ2-1; D remains ambiguous. The V gene lost 7 bases and the J gene lost 2 bases, with 12 bases spanning the gap. CDR1 and CDR2 from the germline V gene are SQVTM and ANQGSEA. The CDR3 spans 13 residues. CDR3 bases: TGCAGCGCCGGAAATTCGGCCTACAATGAGCAGTTCTTC. It specifies CSAGNSAYNEQFF.

This chain links TRBV5-1 with TRBJ2-5; unclear D gene. The CDR3 is 11 amino acids. Trimming pared 0 bases from V and 7 bases from J, leaving 4 bases between. Per germline, CDR1 SGHRS and CDR2 YFSETQ. The CDR3 loop reads CASSLEGTQYF. The CDR3 nucleotides are TGCGCCAGCAGCTTGGAGGGGACCCAGTACTTC.

This clonotype was detected ten times or more. V and J are TRBV7-9 and TRBJ2-5; 10 bases are shared with TRBD1. Trimming cost V 1 base and J 5 bases; bases outside gene matches: 7. Looked up from germline, CDR1 is SEHNR and CDR2 is FQNEAQ (reference sequence). This CDR3 comprises 16 residues. The CDR3 DNA follows: TGTGCCAGCAGCTTAGGGGACAGGGGAAGTCACGAGACCCAGTACTTC. The encoded protein is CASSLGDRGSHETQYF.

The CDR3 sequence is CASSPPGAALYEQYF. The CDR3 DNA reads TGTGCCAGCAGCCCGCCCGGGGCGGCTTTATACGAGCAGTACTTC. The V call is TRBV11-3, the J call TRBJ2-7; D is possibly TRBD1 or TRBD2 (5 bases each). This CDR3 has 15 residues. The V gene lost 5 bases and the J gene lost 4 bases, with 18 bases spanning the gap. From germline, CDR1 is SGHNT and CDR2 YENEEA.

The CDR3 spells CASSVGVGRERGTQYF. The CDR3 DNA reads TGTGCCAGCAGCGTAGGAGTGGGGCGGGAGAGAGGTACGCAGTATTTT. V gene TRBV9 combines with J gene TRBJ2-3; the match to TRBD2 covers 7 bases. This CDR3 comprises 16 residues. V trimming: 0 bases; J trimming: 8 bases; junction bases outside the gene matches: 12. Germline CDR1 and CDR2: SGDLS and YYNGEE.

For this clonotype: The junction does not match germline at one end; this may be a read error. The CDR3 region is CAIGTDRGQENQYF. CDR3 in DNA: TGTGCCATCGGAACCGACAGGGGGCAAGAGAACCAGTACTTC. The genes are TRBV10-3 and TRBJ2-5; TRBD1 matches 10 bases. The germline gives CDR1 ENHRY, CDR2 SYGVKD. The CDR3 covers 14 residues.